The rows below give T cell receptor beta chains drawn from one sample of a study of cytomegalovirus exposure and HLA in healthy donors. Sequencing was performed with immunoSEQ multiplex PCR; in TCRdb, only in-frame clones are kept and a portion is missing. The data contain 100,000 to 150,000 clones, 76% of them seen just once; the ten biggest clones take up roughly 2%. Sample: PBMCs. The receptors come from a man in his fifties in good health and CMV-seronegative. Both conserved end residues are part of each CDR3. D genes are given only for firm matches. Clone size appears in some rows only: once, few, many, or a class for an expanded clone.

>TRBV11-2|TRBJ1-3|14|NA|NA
TGTGCCAGCAGCCCGTACAGGGCTGGAAACACCATATATTTT
CASSPYRAGNTIYF
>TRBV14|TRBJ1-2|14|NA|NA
TGTGCCAGCAGCGAGGGGGACGTTAACTATGGCTACACCTTC
CASSEGDVNYGYTF
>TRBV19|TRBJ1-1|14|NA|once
TGTGCCAGTAGTAGACAGGCCTTGAACACTGAAGCTTTCTTT
CASSRQALNTEAFF
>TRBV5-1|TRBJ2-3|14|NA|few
TGCGCCAGCAGCTTGGCTCTAGCAGAAGATACGCAGTATTTT
CASSLALAEDTQYF
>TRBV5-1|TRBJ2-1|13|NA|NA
TGCGCCAGCAGCTTGGACTTTCGTGATGAGCAGTTCTTC
CASSLDFRDEQFF
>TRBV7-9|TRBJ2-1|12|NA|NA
TGTGCCAGCAGCTTAGTCCCACCGACTCTGTTCTTC
CASSLVPPTLFF
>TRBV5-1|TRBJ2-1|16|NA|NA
TGCGCCAGCAGCTTGGAAGAAGCCCGGGGGGCCAATGAGCAGTTCTTC
CASSLEEARGANEQFF
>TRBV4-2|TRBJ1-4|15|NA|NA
TGTGCCAGCAGCCAAGTAAGCCAGGGGAGTGAAAAACTGTTTTTT
CASSQVSQGSEKLFF
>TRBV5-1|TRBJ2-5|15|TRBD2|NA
TGCGCCAGCAGCTTGAACGGGGGAGGGGAAGAGACCCAGTACTTC
CASSLNGGGEETQYF
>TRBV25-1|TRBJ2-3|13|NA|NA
TGTGCCAGCAGTACCGTTCAGACAGATACGCAGTATTTT
CASSTVQTDTQYF
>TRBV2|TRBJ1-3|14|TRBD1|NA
TGTGCCAGCCGGGACAGGGTGTCTGGAAACACCATATATTTT
CASRDRVSGNTIYF
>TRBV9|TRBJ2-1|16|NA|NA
TGTGCCAGCAGCGTAACTAGCTCGAGCTCCTACAATGAGCAGTTCTTC
CASSVTSSSSYNEQFF
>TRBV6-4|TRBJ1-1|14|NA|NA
TGTGCCAGCAGTGACTCGGACAGGAACACTGAAGCTTTCTTT
CASSDSDRNTEAFF
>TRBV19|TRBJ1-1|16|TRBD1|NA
TGTGCCAGTAGTCATCGGGGACAGGGTAGAACCACTGAGGCTTTCTTT
CASSHRGQGRTTEAFF
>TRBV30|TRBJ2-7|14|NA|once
TGTGCCTGGAGTGTCTTGTCAGGGGCAGGCGAGCAGTACTTC
CAWSVLSGAGEQYF
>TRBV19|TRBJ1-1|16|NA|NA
TGTGCCAGTAGTATCAGGCCAGGAAGGGGGAACACTGAAGCTTTCTTT
CASSIRPGRGNTEAFF
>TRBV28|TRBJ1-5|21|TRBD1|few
TGTGCCAGCAGTTTAACGATAGGGGACAGGGATCTTCAGGGAAGCAATCAGCCCCAGCATTTT
CASSLTIGDRDLQGSNQPQHF
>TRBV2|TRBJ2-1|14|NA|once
TGTGCCAGCAAAGCCGGGGGGCCCGCTGGGGAGCAGTTCTTC
CASKAGGPAGEQFF
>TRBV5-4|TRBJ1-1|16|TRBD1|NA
TGTGCCAGCAGCTTGGCGGGACAGGTAGGTTCCGCTGAAGCTTTCTTT
CASSLAGQVGSAEAFF
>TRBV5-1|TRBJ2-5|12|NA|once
TGCGCCAGCGGTCCAGTACAAGAGACCCAGTACTTC
CASGPVQETQYF
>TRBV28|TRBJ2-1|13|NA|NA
TGTGCCAGCAGGGGGAGCTCCTACAATGAGCAGTTCTTC
CASRGSSYNEQFF
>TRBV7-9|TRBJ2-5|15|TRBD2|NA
TGTGCCAGCAGCCAGGGACTAGCGGGGTTCGAGACCCAGTACTTC
CASSQGLAGFETQYF
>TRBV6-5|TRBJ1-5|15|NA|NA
TGTGCCAGCAGTTACGATTGGGGAGTAGGCCAGCCCCAGCATTTT
CASSYDWGVGQPQHF
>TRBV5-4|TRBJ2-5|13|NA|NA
TGTGCCAGCAGCTGGAGGGAACAAGAGACCCAGTACTTC
CASSWREQETQYF
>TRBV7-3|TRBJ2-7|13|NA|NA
TGTGCCAGCAGCTTAACCTCGAGCAACGAGCAGTACTTC
CASSLTSSNEQYF
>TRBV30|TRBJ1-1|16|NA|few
TGTGCCTGGAGTGTAGTCGGCCTACCGAGGAGCACTGAAGCTTTCTTT
CAWSVVGLPRSTEAFF
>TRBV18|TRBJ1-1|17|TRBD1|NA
TGTGCCAGCTCGCTGTCCGGGACAGGGAGAGATGGGACTGAAGCTTTCTTT
CASSLSGTGRDGTEAFF
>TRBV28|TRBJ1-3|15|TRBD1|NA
TGTGCCAGCAGTAGTACAGGGGATCCTGGAAACACCATATATTTT
CASSSTGDPGNTIYF
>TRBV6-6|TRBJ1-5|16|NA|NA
TGTGCCAGCAGTTACTCTGCGGGGTTCGGCAATCAGCCCCAGCATTTT
CASSYSAGFGNQPQHF
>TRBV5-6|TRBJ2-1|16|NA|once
TGTGCCAGCAGCTTGGACGCCGGGACACTTTACAATGAGCAGTTCTTC
CASSLDAGTLYNEQFF
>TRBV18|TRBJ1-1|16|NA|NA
TGTGCCAGCTCACCCTCCACGGCAGGGGAGGGGACTGAAGCTTTCTTT
CASSPSTAGEGTEAFF
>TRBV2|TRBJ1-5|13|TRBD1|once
TGTGCCAGCAGTCCTACAGGGGGCCAGCCCCAGCATTTT
CASSPTGGQPQHF
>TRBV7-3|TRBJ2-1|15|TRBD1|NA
TGTGCCAGCAGATTTGACAGGGGGGAGCACAATGAGCAGTTCTTC
CASRFDRGEHNEQFF
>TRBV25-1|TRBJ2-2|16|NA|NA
TGTGCCAGCAGTGAATCTTGGGGGCGAGGGACCGGGGAGCTGTTTTTT
CASSESWGRGTGELFF
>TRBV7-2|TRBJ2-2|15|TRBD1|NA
TGTGCCAGCAGCCCCAGGACAGGGGGCACCGGGGAGCTGTTTTTT
CASSPRTGGTGELFF
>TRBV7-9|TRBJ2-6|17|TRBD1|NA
TGTGCCAGCAGCTCCCGGGACAGGGGCTCTGGGGCCAACGTCCTGACTTTC
CASSSRDRGSGANVLTF
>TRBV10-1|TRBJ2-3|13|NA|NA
TGCGCCACCAGGGCTAGTGGGACAGATACGCAGTATTTT
CATRASGTDTQYF